This passage covers 32 T cell receptor beta chains from one sample sequenced in a study of brain T cells in children with intractable seizures. Sequencing was performed with immunoSEQ multiplex PCR; in TCRdb, only in-frame clones are kept and a portion is missing. The repertoire has approximately 41,000 clones, around 90% of them found once; the top ten carry roughly 6.3%. Here the sequenced sample was peripheral blood, taken at surgery. All receptors come from a girl aged 2 to 10 with tuberous sclerosis and intractable seizures.

This clone was observed a few times. J is TRBJ2-5 and V is TRBV5-6, with 9 bases identical to TRBD1. Germline V CDR1 and CDR2: SGHDT, YYEEEE. CDR3 size: 16 residues. V lost 3 bases to trimming and J lost 1 base; unmatched junction nucleotides: 7. The CDR3 loop is CASSYPDRGFQETQYF. In nucleotides, the CDR3 is TGTGCCAGCAGCTACCCGGACAGGGGATTCCAAGAGACCCAGTACTTC.

The J gene is TRBJ1-5, the V gene TRBV11-2, with D perhaps matching TRBD1 (5 bases). The V end was cut by 4 bases, the J end by 2 bases, with 18 bases between. This CDR3 spans 17 amino acids. CDR1 and CDR2 from the germline V gene are SGHAT and FQNNGV. The CDR3 sequence is CASSSGRGAGGNQPQHF. The CDR3, as DNA: TGTGCCAGCAGCTCCGGTAGGGGCGCGGGAGGCAATCAGCCCCAGCATTTT.

V and J are TRBV5-1 and TRBJ2-2; TRBD2 aligns across 7 bases. Germline V gene sequence: CDR1 SGHRS, CDR2 YFSETQ. This CDR3 comprises 16 residues. With V trimmed by 0 bases and J by 0 bases, 2 bases remained unmatched. CDR3 nucleotide sequence: TGCGCCAGCAGCTTGGGAGCGGGGACGAACACCGGGGAGCTGTTTTTT. Its protein product is CASSLGAGTNTGELFF.

The chain recombines TRBV6-5 with TRBJ1-1, with 8 bases fitting TRBD1. Trimming cost V 2 bases and J 2 bases; bases outside gene matches: 1. CDR3 length: 14 residues. CDR1 and CDR2 from the germline V gene are MNHEY and SVGAGI. The CDR3 nucleotides are TGTGCCAGCAGTTACCAGGGGGCAAACACTGAAGCTTTCTTT. Residues: CASSYQGANTEAFF.

The chain employs TRBV11-2 and TRBJ1-5, with a possible D match to TRBD1 (6 bases). CDR1 and CDR2 (germline): SGHAT, FQNNGV. Trimming shortened V by 4 bases and J by 3 bases, and 13 bases separated the two germline ends. The CDR3 extends over 15 amino acids. In nucleotides, the CDR3 is TGTGCCAGCAGCTCAGCGGGACACCTCAATCAGCCCCAGCATTTT. Residues: CASSSAGHLNQPQHF.

This rearrangement joins TRBV2 to TRBJ1-5; TRBD1 is a possible D gene (5 bases). V lost 8 bases to trimming and J lost 4 bases, with 18 bases between them. The CDR3 spans 15 residues. Germline lookup yields CDR1 SNHLY and CDR2 FYNNEI. CDR3 region: CASLSSGTLNQPQHF. The CDR3 region has the DNA TGTGCCAGCTTAAGCTCCGGGACGTTAAATCAGCCCCAGCATTTT. Variable domain in full (rest from reference TRBV2 and TRBJ1-5): EPEVTQTPSHQVTQMGQEVILRCVPISNHLYFYWYRQILGQKVEFLVSFYNNEISEKSEIFDDQFSVERPDGSNFTLKIRSTKLEDSAMYFCASLSSGTLNQPQHFGDGTRLSIL.

Concerning this clone itself: An end of the junction differs from the germline gene, which may be a read error. This sample includes further DNA sequences coding for the same CDR3. The genes are TRBV6-1 and TRBJ2-2, with D possibly being TRBD1 (5 bases). This CDR3 is 15 amino acids long. Germline CDR1 MNHNS, CDR2 SASEGT. CDR3 nucleotides: TGTGCTAGCAGTGAAGCAGGGAAGGGCACCGGGGAGCTGTTTTTT. This gives the protein CASSEAGKGTGELFF.

Regarding this clone: One junction end does not reproduce the germline sequence, and a read error may be involved. This chain uses TRBV6-5 with TRBJ2-1, with D uncertain. Germline V gene lookup returns CDR1 MNHEY and CDR2 SVGAGI. The CDR3 covers 13 residues. CDR3 in DNA: TGTGCCAGCAGATACTCGGAACCAAATGAGCAGTTCTTC. It encodes CASRYSEPNEQFF.

CDR3 sequence (DNA): TGTGCCAGCAGGGTAGACAGACAAGAGACCCAGTACTTC. Residues: CASRVDRQETQYF. This rearrangement joins TRBV6-4 to TRBJ2-5; weak D call: TRBD1 (5 bases). V lost 6 bases to trimming and J lost 2 bases, with 10 bases between them. Germline loops: CDR1 MRHNA, CDR2 SNTAGT. The CDR3 covers 13 residues.

The rearrangement links TRBV4-1 to TRBJ2-3, with D perhaps given as TRBD1 or TRBD2 (5 bases each). Germline V gives CDR1 MGHRA, CDR2 YSYEKL. Between the trimmed V and J ends, which lost 0 bases and 3 bases, there was a span of 16 bases. This CDR3 contains 17 residues. The DNA of the CDR3 is TGCGCCAGCAGCCAAGATCCAATGAGGGGTAGAACAGATACGCAGTATTTT. This gives the protein CASSQDPMRGRTDTQYF.

J is TRBJ1-2 and V is TRBV4-2; perhaps TRBD1 as D (5 bases). There are 13 residues in the CDR3. Deletions cut 4 bases from V and 8 bases from J, with 14 bases between. Germline lookup yields CDR1 LGHNA and CDR2 YNFKEQ. This CDR3 reads CASSRGGKGGYTF. The CDR3 DNA is TGTGCCAGCAGCCGCGGGGGGAAGGGAGGCTACACCTTC.

The J gene is TRBJ1-1, the V gene TRBV2; 10 bases fit TRBD1. The V gene's germline CDR1 is SNHLY and CDR2 FYNNEI. Trimming took 6 bases from V and 4 from J; bases not matched to a gene: 5. This CDR3 comprises 14 residues. The CDR3 protein is CASRARTGGTEAFF. The CDR3 nucleotides are TGTGCCAGCAGAGCAAGGACAGGGGGCACTGAAGCTTTCTTT.

The chain uses TRBV6-5 and TRBJ1-6; TRBD1 is a possible D gene (5 bases). With 8 bases removed from V and 7 bases from J, the gap between germline ends came to 15 bases. The CDR3 sequence is 14 residues long. Germline lookup yields CDR1 MNHEY and CDR2 SVGAGI. CDR3: CASSMKGENSPLHF. The CDR3 region has the DNA TGTGCCAGCTCGATGAAAGGGGAAAATTCACCCCTCCACTTT.

The chain is built from TRBV4-1 and TRBJ2-1, with TRBD2 identical over 14 bases. The J segment lost 9 bases and the V segment lost 2 bases, leaving 3 bases of the junction unmatched. The CDR3 spans 15 residues. Germline CDR1 MGHRA, CDR2 YSYEKL. CDR3: CASSQNGLAGGEQFF. Written as DNA, the CDR3 is TGCGCCAGCAGCCAAAACGGACTAGCGGGAGGTGAGCAGTTCTTC.

This clone appeared a single time. The chain links TRBV10-3 to TRBJ2-1; tentatively, D is TRBD1 (5 bases). CDR1 and CDR2 (germline): ENHRY, SYGVKD. The CDR3 length is 17 residues. Trimming removed 2 bases at V and 0 bases at J, with 14 bases between. In DNA form, the CDR3 reads TGTGCCATCAGTGAGGCCACGACAGACAGCTCCTACAATGAGCAGTTCTTC. Residues: CAISEATTDSSYNEQFF.

This rearrangement joins TRBV5-1 to TRBJ1-6, with D perhaps matching TRBD1 (5 bases). Trimming removed 0 bases from V and 9 bases from J, with 13 bases in between. The CDR3 sequence is 15 residues long. CDR1 and CDR2 (germline): SGHRS, YFSETQ. DNA of the CDR3: TGCGCCAGCAGCTTGGGGGGACGGACCGGTTCACCCCTCCACTTT. It yields the protein CASSLGGRTGSPLHF.

The rearrangement uses TRBV30 and TRBJ2-4, with 8 nucleotides matching TRBD2. Germline V CDR1 and CDR2: GTSNPN, SVGIG (reference sequence). With V trimmed by 0 bases and J by 6 bases, 4 bases remained unmatched. This CDR3 spans 14 amino acids. CDR3 in amino acids: CAWSVKAGVNIQYF. CDR3 DNA: TGTGCCTGGAGTGTAAAAGCGGGGGTAAACATTCAGTACTTC.

The rearrangement links TRBV27 to TRBJ1-5; no definite D call. The V gene's germline CDR1 is MNHEY and CDR2 SMNVEV (reference sequence). V lost 5 bases and J lost 0, with 11 bases in between. CDR3 length equals 15 residues. CDR3 nucleotides: TGTGCCAGCAGTCCGCAGGTCTATAGCAATCAGCCCCAGCATTTT. This translates into CASSPQVYSNQPQHF.

The chain combines TRBV3-1 (or the pseudogene TRBV3-2) with TRBJ1-2; D may be TRBD1 (6 bases). CDR1 and CDR2 (germline): LGHDT, YNNKEL (reference sequence). V was pared by 4 bases and J by 1 base, with 13 bases between. There are 15 residues in the CDR3. The CDR3 bases are TGTGCCAGCAGCCGAGGACAGAACCTTAACTATGGCTACACCTTC. Protein sequence: CASSRGQNLNYGYTF.

The chain combines TRBV7-8 with TRBJ1-6; D may be TRBD1 (5 bases). The CDR3 runs 15 residues. Germline CDR1 and CDR2: SGHVS and FQNEAQ. Trimming stripped 5 bases from V and 5 bases from J, with 13 bases between. The CDR3 protein is CASSPPGRDNSPLHF. CDR3 sequence (DNA): TGTGCCAGCAGCCCCCCAGGGCGGGATAATTCACCCCTCCACTTT.

V usage is TRBV2 and J usage is TRBJ2-5; perhaps TRBD2 as D (5 bases). The V gene lost 6 bases and the J gene lost 1 base, with 15 bases spanning the gap. Per the germline V gene, CDR1 is SNHLY and CDR2 is FYNNEI. This CDR3 contains 15 residues. This CDR3 is CASSLSVGIQETQYF. The CDR3 nucleotides read TGTGCCAGCAGCCTCTCTGTCGGGATCCAAGAGACCCAGTACTTC. Together with reference TRBV2 and TRBJ2-5, the CDR3 gives the full variable domain: EPEVTQTPSHQVTQMGQEVILRCVPISNHLYFYWYRQILGQKVEFLVSFYNNEISEKSEIFDDQFSVERPDGSNFTLKIRSTKLEDSAMYFCASSLSVGIQETQYFGPGTRLLVL.

The chain couples TRBV7-7 to TRBJ2-3, with TRBD1 as a possible D gene (8 bases). The length of the CDR3 is 19 residues. Deletions cut 1 base from V and 0 bases from J, with 20 bases between. Germline loops: CDR1 SSHAT, CDR2 FNYEAQ (reference sequence). CDR3 sequence reads: CASSLGGQGSGLSTDTQYF. Written as DNA, the CDR3 is TGTGCCAGCAGCTTAGGCGGACAGGGTAGCGGGCTTAGCACAGATACGCAGTATTTT.

The rearrangement joins TRBV7-8 to TRBJ2-6; D may be TRBD1 or TRBD2 (5 bases each). Trimming left V 4 bases short and J 4 bases short, with 14 bases between. The CDR3 is 16 amino acids. Per germline, CDR1 SGHVS and CDR2 FQNEAQ. CDR3 sequence: CASSSIEGTGANVLTF. CDR3 sequence (DNA): TGTGCCAGCAGCTCGATCGAGGGGACCGGGGCCAACGTCCTGACTTTC. The complete variable domain, with remaining parts taken from reference TRBV7-8 and TRBJ2-6, reads GAGVSQSPRYKVAKRGQDVALRCDPISGHVSLFWYQQALGQGPEFLTYFQNEAQLDKSGLPSDRFFAERPEGSVSTLKIQRTQQEDSAVYLCASSSIEGTGANVLTFGAGSRLTVL.

The chain uses TRBV10-3 and TRBJ1-2; TRBD1 might be the D (6 bases). Germline assignment: CDR1 ENHRY and CDR2 SYGVKD. The CDR3 is made up of 14 amino acids. V shed 1 base and J shed 2 bases, with 8 bases lying between them. CDR3 amino acids: CAISEYTGNYGYTF. The CDR3 DNA reads as TGTGCCATCAGTGAGTACACAGGGAACTATGGCTACACCTTC.

The V call is TRBV5-1, the J call TRBJ2-2, with D unclear. Germline assignment: CDR1 SGHRS and CDR2 YFSETQ. V was cut by 3 bases and J by 3 bases, with 15 bases left in between. The CDR3 loop spans 16 amino acids. The CDR3 sequence: CASSSFSRADTGELFF. CDR3 DNA sequence: TGCGCCAGCAGCTCCTTTAGCCGGGCGGACACCGGGGAGCTGTTTTTT.

The chain has TRBV10-3 and TRBJ1-2, with no clear D. The germline V gene encodes CDR1 ENHRY and CDR2 SYGVKD. This CDR3 has 14 residues. Trimming cost V 2 bases and J 2 bases, with 9 bases left between them. For the CDR3, the DNA is TGTGCCATCAGTGAGAGACAAGAAAACTATGGCTACACCTTC. Its translation: CAISERQENYGYTF.

This clone was counted once. The rearrangement links TRBV3-1 (or the pseudogene TRBV3-2) to TRBJ1-4; 9 bases line up with TRBD1. Germline V lookup: CDR1 LGHDT, CDR2 YNNKEL (reference sequence). This CDR3 has 14 amino acids. Germline trimming cut 3 bases from V and 8 bases from J; bases unmatched to any gene: 4. CDR3 residues: CASSHTGGREKLFF. The CDR3 DNA follows: TGTGCCAGCAGCCACACAGGGGGCCGGGAAAAACTGTTTTTT.

The chain joins TRBV6-6 to TRBJ1-2, with a tentative D call TRBD1 (6 bases). V was trimmed by 5 bases and J by 4 bases, leaving 17 bases between them. This CDR3 has 15 residues. The germline gives CDR1 MNHNY, CDR2 SVGAGI (reference sequence). In nucleotides, the CDR3 is TGTGCCAGCAGTCGGGGGGCAGGGAGGGTCTATGGCTACACCTTC. This gives the protein CASSRGAGRVYGYTF.

About this clone itself: The sample holds other DNA sequences that translate to the same CDR3. The chain combines TRBV7-9 with TRBJ1-5; the match to TRBD1 covers 10 bases. V dropped 4 bases and J dropped 1; count of bases not matched to a gene: 4. The CDR3 runs 16 residues. Germline CDR1 reads SEHNR; CDR2 reads FQNEAQ (reference sequence). The CDR3 DNA is TGTGCCAGCAGCTCCGGACAGGGGGGAAGCAATCAGCCCCAGCATTTT. This sequence encodes CASSSGQGGSNQPQHF.

J is TRBJ2-6 and V is TRBV5-4; 7 bases are a match to TRBD1. Per germline, CDR1 SGHNT and CDR2 YYREEE (reference sequence). The CDR3 covers 17 residues. Trimming removed 6 bases from V and 0 bases from J; junction bases left unmatched: 9. As DNA, the CDR3 is TGTGCCAGCAATCCGGGACAGTCCTTCTCTGGGGCCAACGTCCTGACTTTC. Translating it yields CASNPGQSFSGANVLTF.

The V and J genes are TRBV28 and TRBJ2-7; D is possibly TRBD1 (6 bases). The CDR3 contains 12 residues. Germline-derived CDR1 and CDR2 are MDHEN and SYDVKM. The ends were cut back, 5 bases at V and 7 bases at J, with 12 bases in the middle. This CDR3 is CASSPPQGEQYF. The CDR3 DNA follows: TGTGCCAGCAGTCCACCACAGGGAGAGCAGTACTTC.

The rearrangement links TRBV7-9 to TRBJ2-3; D might be TRBD1 or TRBD2, each matching 5 bases. CDR3 length: 15 amino acids. V gave up 3 bases and J gave up 3 bases, with 13 bases separating them. CDR1 and CDR2 (germline): SEHNR, FQNEAQ (reference sequence). The CDR3 protein is CASSFIGGSTDTQYF. The CDR3 bases are TGTGCCAGCAGCTTCATTGGGGGATCGACAGATACGCAGTATTTT.